This T cell receptor (beta chain) was found in a study of monozygotic twins with inflammatory bowel disease. cDNA synthesis was performed in eight separate reactions for each sample. TCRdb re-called the 5' RACE reads and gives one entry per CDR3 protein, without DNA. This sample's table has approximately 400,000 distinct CDR3 sequences. CDR1 is SGHRS and CDR2 is YFSETQ in the germline V gene. This CDR3 is built from 13 residues. The receptor was derived from a human donor with ulcerative colitis or Crohn's disease, or a healthy co-twin of an affected twin (not recorded which). The sample was blood. The chain uses TRBV5-1 and TRBJ2-1. Here the CDR3 reads CASSPVTENEQFF.